This note documents a single T cell receptor beta chain sequence. Amplification from RNA transcripts yielded the TCR beta CDR3 regions. Second-round multiplex PCR came after a first-round RT-PCR that employed HTBI primers. Each CDR3 protein is one row after TCRdb ran MiXCR on the multiplex PCR reads. The repertoire holds a few hundred thousand distinct CDR3 sequences, with around 20% as singletons. These data come from a study of Graves' ophthalmopathy and Graves' hyperthyroidism. CDR3 length: 15 residues. Trimming cost V 0 bases and J 6 bases, with 14 bases left between them. Germline V gives CDR1 GTSNPN, CDR2 SVGIG (reference sequence).

Sequenced material: peripheral blood. The V call is TRBV30, the J call TRBJ2-2; perhaps D is TRBD1 or TRBD2 (5 bases each). This receptor was identified in a woman between 18 and 29 years old with Graves' ophthalmopathy. The chain's CDR3 is CAWSVMGEEAGELFF. The CDR3 nucleotides are TGTGCCTGGAGTGTTATGGGGGAAGAGGCCGGGGAGCTGTTTTTT.